Presented here are 13 T cell receptor beta chains from one specimen sequenced in a study of blood T cell repertoires in COVID-19. The repertoire was sequenced with immunoSEQ multiplex PCR; TCRdb's copy has only in-frame clones and lacks some. The sample holds about 18,000 clones; approximately 80% are singletons and the top ten take about 15%. The sample was peripheral blood. Every receptor here comes from a man between 70 and 80 years old with COVID-19, enrolled during active disease.

V is TRBV4-1 and J is TRBJ2-1; 12 nucleotides match TRBD2. The V gene's germline CDR1 is MGHRA and CDR2 YSYEKL. The CDR3 length is 19 residues. V lost 1 base, J lost 5 bases, and 12 bases stayed unmatched. The CDR3 DNA is TGCGCCAGCAGCCAAGCTAAAGCTAGCGGGAGGGCCGGGGACAATGAGCAGTTCTTC. Protein product: CASSQAKASGRAGDNEQFF.

By share, this clone ranks as medium-sized. This sequence joins TRBV6-2 or TRBV6-3 and TRBJ2-2, with a tentative D call TRBD1 (6 bases). CDR1 MNHEY and CDR2 SVGEGT come from the germline V gene. With 0 bases removed from V and 7 bases from J, the gap between germline ends came to 18 bases. The CDR3 is 17 amino acids. CDR3 DNA sequence: TGTGCCAGCAGTTACTCGAAGTTTGGGGGCTACGGCGGGGAGCTGTTTTTT. Its translation: CASSYSKFGGYGGELFF.

V and J are TRBV5-1 and TRBJ2-3; TRBD2 agrees at 11 bases. Trimming removed 4 bases from V and 3 bases from J; junction bases left unmatched: 7. Germline V gene data show CDR1 as SGHRS and CDR2 as YFSETQ. The CDR3 is 16 amino acids. CDR3 sequence reads: CASSLQLAGVTDTQYF. DNA of the CDR3: TGCGCCAGCAGCCTTCAACTAGCGGGAGTAACAGATACGCAGTATTTT.

The chain joins TRBV4-1 to TRBJ2-1, with 7 bases lining up with TRBD2. CDR1 is MGHRA, CDR2 YSYEKL, per germline. The CDR3 is 16 residues long. Unmatched junction bases numbered 12, after V lost 4 bases and J lost 6 bases. The CDR3 DNA is TGCGCCAGCAGCCGCGCCGGGGTGCGGGAGATCAATGAGCAGTTCTTC. Protein product: CASSRAGVREINEQFF.

This chain joins TRBV4-1 and TRBJ2-1, with a possible D match to TRBD2 (6 bases). CDR1 and CDR2 (germline): MGHRA, YSYEKL. Trimming shortened V by 3 bases and J by 0 bases, and 12 bases separated the two germline ends. The CDR3 is made up of 16 amino acids. The CDR3 region is CASSQGSGVSYNEQFF. CDR3 nucleotides: TGCGCCAGCAGCCAGGGTAGCGGAGTCTCCTACAATGAGCAGTTCTTC.

A single count supports this clone. The CDR3 loop reads CASSSDRGGFEQYF. The CDR3 bases are TGTGCCAGTAGTTCGGACAGGGGTGGGTTCGAGCAGTACTTC. The rearrangement links TRBV19 to TRBJ2-7, with 9 bases aligning to TRBD1. The V gene's germline CDR1 is LNHDA and CDR2 SQIVND (reference sequence). The V and J ends lost 5 bases and 6 bases, in that order; junction bases with no gene match: 8. This CDR3 is 14 amino acids long. Full variable domain (rest looked up from reference TRBV19 and TRBJ2-7): DGGITQSPKYLFRKEGQNVTLSCEQNLNHDAMYWYRQDPGQGLRLIYYSQIVNDFQKGDIAEGYSVSREKKESFPLTVTSAQKNPTAFYLCASSSDRGGFEQYFGPGTRLTVT.

This clone has more than one count but fewer than ten. This chain connects TRBV18 to TRBJ2-1, with TRBD1 as a possible D gene (5 bases). The germline CDR1 and CDR2 sequences are KGHSH and LQKENI. The CDR3 spans 15 residues. V was pared by 2 bases and J by 7 bases, with 15 bases between. CDR3 nucleotide sequence: TGTGCCAGCTCACCAGTCACAGGAAGAAGGAATGAGCAGTTCTTC. It codes for CASSPVTGRRNEQFF.

This chain links TRBV15 with TRBJ2-1; 9 bases are shared with TRBD2. Germline V gene sequence: CDR1 LNHNV, CDR2 YYDKDF (reference sequence). V gave up 3 bases and J gave up 7 bases; unmatched junction bases: 1. The CDR3 sequence is 13 residues long. DNA of the CDR3: TGTGCCACCAGCAGTGCGGGAGGGAATGAGCAGTTCTTC. It translates to CATSSAGGNEQFF.

The V gene is TRBV2, the J gene TRBJ1-1; D uncertain. The CDR3 is made up of 11 amino acids. Germline V gene sequence: CDR1 SNHLY, CDR2 FYNNEI. The V end was cut by 11 bases, the J end by 2 bases, with 9 bases between. The CDR3 DNA reads as TGTGCCGTTCGTAAAAACACTGAAGCTTTCTTT. Its protein is CAVRKNTEAFF.

This clone was observed once. This chain uses TRBV29-1 with TRBJ2-2; 8 bases fit TRBD2. This CDR3 has 14 residues. Germline V lookup: CDR1 SQVTM, CDR2 ANQGSEA. J gave up 1 base and V 7 bases, and 5 bases lay outside the gene matches. CDR3: CSGRTSLNTGELFF. For the CDR3, the DNA is TGCAGCGGAAGGACTAGCCTGAACACCGGGGAGCTGTTTTTT.

This clone was seen a single time. The CDR3 DNA is TGTGCCAGTAGTCCCGGGACAGGAGTCTACGAGCAGTACTTC. Translation gives CASSPGTGVYEQYF. V gene TRBV19 combines with J gene TRBJ2-7; 8 bases agree with TRBD1. Germline V CDR1 and CDR2: LNHDA, SQIVND (reference sequence). The trim removed 5 bases at V and 3 bases at J, leaving 6 bases unmatched. The CDR3 length is 14 residues.

The chain uses TRBV6-5 and TRBJ1-5, with TRBD1 identical over 9 bases. The V gene end was trimmed by 5 bases and the J gene end by 4 bases; junction bases not matched to a gene: 6. The germline V gene has CDR1 MNHEY and CDR2 SVGAGI. The CDR3 is made up of 15 amino acids. CDR3 in DNA: TGTGCCAGCAGTCCGACAGGGGGGGTTAATCAGCCCCAGCATTTT. Protein: CASSPTGGVNQPQHF.

This clone was recorded once. The chain uses TRBV25-1 and TRBJ1-1, with D maybe TRBD1 (5 bases). CDR1 and CDR2 (germline): MGHDK, SYGVNS. CDR3 length: 13 amino acids. V dropped 4 bases and J dropped 6 bases, with 12 bases sitting between them. CDR3 residues: CASSVERGAEAFF. The CDR3 nucleotides are TGTGCCAGCAGTGTCGAACGGGGGGCTGAAGCTTTCTTT.